The 19 T cell receptor beta chains given below trace back to one sample, sequenced in a study of human T cells and chemical hapten exposure (dated by TCRdb to the early 2020s). Unfractionated whole blood was collected in Tempus Blood RNA tubes, and total RNA was extracted from that blood. Libraries were made using 5' RACE. The instrument was an Illumina MiSeq. In-frame beta chains were kept once TCRdb had trimmed the public reads at Q25 with fastp and called clones with MiXCR. Entries are consolidated by CDR3 protein sequence, retaining the most common genes and DNA. The sample table shows more than 60,000 distinct CDR3 sequences, and about a sixth are seen once. The ten largest clones capture about 6.8% of the sample. All receptors derive from a female donor in good health.

This clonotype was counted a few times. The rearrangement uses TRBV7-2 and TRBJ1-6; 9 bases line up with TRBD1. V was pared by 4 bases and J by 7 bases, with 5 bases of the junction left unmatched. The CDR3 totals 15 residues. Germline-derived CDR1 and CDR2 are SGHTA and FQGNSA. CDR3 residues: CASSSDRGMNSPLHF. In nucleotides, the CDR3 is TGTGCCAGCAGCTCTGACAGGGGGATGAATTCACCCCTCCACTTT.

This clonotype occurred a few times. The CDR3 is CASDRAPSGYTF. CDR3 bases: TGTGCCTCAGACAGGGCCCCCTCCGGCTACACCTTC. V gene TRBV2 combines with J gene TRBJ1-2, with 7 bases fitting TRBD1. The CDR3 has 12 residues. Germline CDR1 SNHLY, CDR2 FYNNEI. J was trimmed by 8 bases and V by 11 bases; bases with no gene match: 11.

The V and J genes are TRBV29-1 and TRBJ2-1, with TRBD1 matching 7 bases. The V gene end was trimmed by 4 bases and the J gene end by 7 bases; junction bases not matched to a gene: 7. The CDR3 contains 13 residues. In germline, CDR1 is SQVTM, CDR2 ANQGSEA. The CDR3, as DNA: TGCAGCGTTGGGACAGGCCTTAGGAATGAGCAGTTCTTC. Translation gives CSVGTGLRNEQFF.

This clonotype appeared many times. The chain couples TRBV20-1 to TRBJ2-1; 9 bases are a match to TRBD1. This CDR3 has 15 residues. With V trimmed by 5 bases and J by 2 bases, 7 bases remained unmatched. Germline V lookup: CDR1 DFQATT, CDR2 SNEGSKA (reference sequence). The CDR3 is CSAPGRDRAYNEQFF. Written as DNA, the CDR3 is TGCAGTGCTCCCGGCCGGGACAGGGCCTACAATGAGCAGTTCTTC.

This clonotype was seen a few times. The gene calls are TRBV27 and TRBJ2-3; D unresolved. Germline V gene lookup returns CDR1 MNHEY and CDR2 SMNVEV (reference sequence). CDR3 length equals 15 residues. Deletions cut 3 bases from V and 1 base from J, with 11 bases between. CDR3 in amino acids: CASSFRRSGTDTQYF. The CDR3, as DNA: TGTGCCAGCAGTTTTAGGCGTTCAGGCACAGATACGCAGTATTTT.

This clonotype was observed a handful of times. The V call is TRBV20-1, the J call TRBJ2-1; 8 bases agree with TRBD2. Trimming cost V 1 base and J 5 bases; bases outside gene matches: 7. The CDR3 has 15 residues. Germline V gene sequence: CDR1 DFQATT, CDR2 SNEGSKA (reference sequence). Here the CDR3 DNA reads TGCAGTGCTAGAGGTTCCGGGGGGGGGAACAATGAGCAGTTCTTC. Translated: CSARGSGGGNNEQFF.

This chain uses TRBV6-6 with TRBJ2-5, with a possible D match to TRBD1 (6 bases). The germline CDR1 and CDR2 sequences are MNHNY and SVGAGI (reference sequence). V lost 6 bases to trimming and J lost 0 bases, with 14 bases between them. The CDR3 totals 15 residues. The CDR3 reads CASRPGQMYQETQYF. The CDR3 nucleotides are TGTGCCAGCAGGCCGGGACAAATGTACCAAGAGACCCAGTACTTC.

This clonotype was seen more than once but under ten times. This rearrangement joins TRBV27 to TRBJ1-3, with TRBD1 as a possible D gene (5 bases). Trimming shortened V by 5 bases and J by 3 bases, and 17 bases separated the two germline ends. This CDR3 comprises 16 residues. The germline CDR1 and CDR2 sequences are MNHEY and SMNVEV (reference sequence). The CDR3 loop is CASSPDAGGYGNTIYF. The CDR3 DNA follows: TGTGCCAGCAGTCCCGATGCCGGGGGGTATGGAAACACCATATATTTT.

This chain uses TRBV9 with TRBJ1-1, with 9 nucleotides matching TRBD1. V lost 3 bases and J lost 2; bases outside the gene matches: 8. Germline values: CDR1 SGDLS, CDR2 YYNGEE. This CDR3 has 16 amino acids. CDR3 nucleotides: TGTGCCAGCAGCGCTGACAGGGGGTCGCCAAACACTGAAGCTTTCTTT. This translates into CASSADRGSPNTEAFF.

V is TRBV18 and J is TRBJ2-1; D not resolved. This CDR3 spans 12 amino acids. Germline loops: CDR1 KGHSH, CDR2 LQKENI. Trimming removed 2 bases from V and 5 bases from J, with 4 bases in between. The CDR3 nucleotides are TGTGCCAGCTCACCAAGCAACAATGAGCAGTTCTTC. This sequence encodes CASSPSNNEQFF.

This clonotype was detected only a few times. V is TRBV28 and J is TRBJ1-4; the D is unclear. There are 15 residues in the CDR3. V shed 4 bases and J shed 8 bases, with 17 bases lying between them. Per the germline V gene, CDR1 is MDHEN and CDR2 is SYDVKM. CDR3 in DNA: TGTGCCAGCAGTTCGTCAGGCCCCCGGAGGGAAAAACTGTTTTTT. As protein: CASSSSGPRREKLFF.

In its sample, this clonotype was seen many times. The chain employs TRBV28 and TRBJ1-6, with TRBD1 as a possible D gene (6 bases). The CDR3 length is 16 residues. Trimming removed 7 bases from V and 0 bases from J, with 13 bases in between. Germline values: CDR1 MDHEN, CDR2 SYDVKM. The CDR3 DNA reads TGTGCCAGCACCTGGGACATAAGCTCCTATAATTCACCCCTCCACTTT. Its protein is CASTWDISSYNSPLHF.

This clonotype has more than one count but fewer than ten. The rearrangement uses TRBV7-2 and TRBJ2-7, with a tentative D call TRBD2 (6 bases). Trimming pared 3 bases from V and 4 bases from J, leaving 13 bases between. Germline V gene lookup returns CDR1 SGHTA and CDR2 FQGNSA. This CDR3 spans 14 amino acids. The CDR3 reads CASSLQGLGYEQYF. CDR3 DNA: TGTGCCAGCAGCTTGCAGGGACTGGGATACGAGCAGTACTTC.

This clonotype was counted between two and nine times. This chain links TRBV3-1 with TRBJ1-1, with unresolved D. The CDR3 consists of 11 residues. Trimming took 1 base from V and 4 from J, leaving 1 base between them. The germline CDR1 and CDR2 sequences are LGHDT and YNNKEL (reference sequence). CDR3 sequence: CASSQATEAFF. DNA for the CDR3: TGTGCCAGCAGCCAAGCCACTGAAGCTTTCTTT. Using reference TRBV3-1 and TRBJ1-1 for the parts outside the CDR3, the full variable domain is DTAVSQTPKYLVTQMGNDKSIKCEQNLGHDTMYWYKQDSKKFLKIMFSYNNKELIINETVPNRFSPKSPDKAHLNLHINSLELGDSAVYFCASSQATEAFFGQGTRLTVV.

This clonotype has more than one count but fewer than ten. The chain combines TRBV5-1 with TRBJ1-1, with D possibly matching TRBD1 (5 bases). CDR3 size: 15 residues. Trimming stripped 0 bases from V and 4 bases from J, with 13 bases between. In germline, CDR1 is SGHRS, CDR2 YFSETQ. The chain's CDR3 is CASSLVGATITEAFF. CDR3 sequence (DNA): TGCGCCAGCAGCTTGGTAGGGGCTACGATCACTGAAGCTTTCTTT.

The V and J genes are TRBV2 and TRBJ1-1; perhaps TRBD1 as D (5 bases). Deletions cut 4 bases from V and 1 base from J, with 7 bases between. Germline loops: CDR1 SNHLY, CDR2 FYNNEI. This CDR3 has 13 residues. The CDR3 loop is CASSGGTNTEAFF. The DNA of the CDR3 is TGTGCCAGCAGTGGCGGGACGAACACTGAAGCTTTCTTT.

This clonotype occurred many times. The J gene is TRBJ2-1, the V gene TRBV19; 8 bases agree with TRBD1. CDR1 and CDR2 (germline): LNHDA, SQIVND (reference sequence). V lost 7 bases to trimming and J lost 8 bases; unmatched junction nucleotides: 13. The CDR3 totals 15 residues. CDR3 sequence (DNA): TGTGCCAGTACCCCGGGGGCAGGGGGCCCCTATGAGCAGTTCTTC. This codes for CASTPGAGGPYEQFF.

This clonotype was picked up a small number of times. The chain couples TRBV2 to TRBJ1-1, with D hard to call. Per germline, CDR1 SNHLY and CDR2 FYNNEI. The CDR3 has 17 residues. Trimming pared 0 bases from V and 10 bases from J, leaving 24 bases between. For the CDR3, the DNA is TGTGCCAGCAGTGAAGCGTCTACGACGCGGGGTCGGGGAGTAGCTTTCTTT. The encoded protein is CASSEASTTRGRGVAFF.

This clonotype was observed a handful of times. The chain uses TRBV7-6 and TRBJ1-3; 7 positions agree with TRBD1. Germline values: CDR1 SGHVS, CDR2 FNYEAQ. The junction had 3 bases not matched to a gene; V was cut back by 6 bases and J by 4 bases. This CDR3 comprises 13 residues. The CDR3 spells CASSTTGGNTIYF. The CDR3 DNA sequence: TGTGCCAGCAGTACGACAGGGGGAAACACCATATATTTT.